The 15 T cell receptor beta chains below all came from one sample that was sequenced in a study of blood T cell repertoires in COVID-19. This table comes from immunoSEQ multiplex PCR, and its TCRdb copy is limited to in-frame clones, with some not included. Among about 43,000 clones listed, roughly nine tenths were seen once. Sequenced material: peripheral blood. The receptors were sampled from a human donor in a cohort sampled during active COVID-19.

The V and J genes are TRBV27 and TRBJ1-6; D is ambiguous. Trimming removed 2 bases at V and 10 bases at J, with 9 bases between. This CDR3 comprises 13 residues. Germline-derived CDR1 and CDR2 are MNHEY and SMNVEV (reference sequence). CDR3 in amino acids: CASSLNLGSPLHF. The CDR3 DNA is TGTGCCAGCAGTTTAAATCTAGGCTCACCCCTCCACTTT.

This chain connects TRBV7-3 to TRBJ2-3; a weak D match, TRBD2 (6 bases). The germline V and J ends were trimmed by 1 base and 4 bases, with 15 bases remaining between them. Germline V gene data show CDR1 as SGHTA and CDR2 as FQGTGA. The CDR3 is made up of 16 amino acids. The CDR3 reads CASSLNARGTSDTQYF. In DNA, the CDR3 is TGTGCCAGCAGCTTAAACGCTCGAGGGACTTCAGATACGCAGTATTTT.

This clone has more than one count but fewer than ten. The chain joins TRBV3-1 (or the pseudogene TRBV3-2) to TRBJ2-1, with D perhaps TRBD1 (5 bases). The CDR3 runs 13 residues. The V end was cut by 6 bases, the J end by 4 bases, with 10 bases between. Germline CDR1 reads LGHDT; CDR2 reads YNNKEL (reference sequence). CDR3 nucleotides: TGTGCCAGCAGACGGACACCTTACAATGAGCAGTTCTTC. Translated: CASRRTPYNEQFF.

V and J are TRBV18 and TRBJ1-1; a weak D match, TRBD1 (5 bases). V was cut by 3 bases and J by 5 bases, with 19 bases left in between. CDR1 and CDR2 (germline): KGHSH, LQKENI. The CDR3 runs 16 residues. CDR3 loop: CASSPFASGDGTEAFF. The CDR3 bases are TGTGCCAGCTCACCTTTCGCCTCGGGGGACGGGACTGAAGCTTTCTTT.

This clone was detected once. For the CDR3, the DNA is TGCGCCAGCAGCTTACAGGGTGTGGGTTTGAATGAGCAGTTCTTC. This gives the protein CASSLQGVGLNEQFF. This chain connects TRBV5-1 to TRBJ2-1; tentatively, D is TRBD1 (6 bases). Looked up from germline, CDR1 is SGHRS and CDR2 is YFSETQ. V dropped 2 bases and J dropped 7 bases, with 16 bases sitting between them. This CDR3 region has 15 residues.

The rearrangement joins TRBV9 to TRBJ1-4, with TRBD1 identical over 8 bases. Trimming at V came to 3 bases and at J to 6 bases, leaving 10 bases not matched to a gene. The CDR3 is 16 residues long. Germline lookup yields CDR1 SGDLS and CDR2 YYNGEE. The CDR3 DNA reads TGTGCCAGCAGCGCCACCGGACAGGGCGTTTATGAAAAACTGTTTTTT. Encoded protein: CASSATGQGVYEKLFF. The full variable domain, rest sourced from reference TRBV9 and TRBJ1-4, is DSGVTQTPKHLITATGQRVTLRCSPRSGDLSVYWYQQSLDQGLQFLIQYYNGEERAKGNILERFSAQQFPDLHSELNLSSLELGDSALYFCASSATGQGVYEKLFFGSGTQLSVL.

V gene TRBV27 combines with J gene TRBJ2-7, with TRBD1 matching over 7 bases. The CDR3 sequence is 12 residues long. V dropped 7 bases and J dropped 2; count of bases not matched to a gene: 2. The V gene's germline CDR1 is MNHEY and CDR2 SMNVEV (reference sequence). CDR3 loop: CASIGTAYEQYF. DNA of the CDR3: TGTGCCAGCATAGGGACAGCCTACGAGCAGTACTTC.

This clone appeared a single time. The V and J genes are TRBV7-2 and TRBJ1-1; 7 bases are shared with TRBD1. Germline V gene sequence: CDR1 SGHTA, CDR2 FQGNSA. The CDR3 covers 16 residues. V lost 6 bases and J lost 1; bases outside the gene matches: 11. The CDR3 coding sequence is TGTGCCAGCAGTCCCGGGACAGAGAGGAGGAACACTGAAGCTTTCTTT. It codes for CASSPGTERRNTEAFF.

The V and J genes are TRBV5-1 and TRBJ2-5; TRBD2 agrees at 7 bases. Germline-derived CDR1 and CDR2 are SGHRS and YFSETQ. The J segment lost 3 bases and the V segment lost 2 bases, leaving 7 bases of the junction unmatched. The CDR3 loop spans 15 amino acids. For the CDR3, the DNA is TGCGCCAGCAGCTTTTTTAGCGGGCGGGAAGAGACCCAGTACTTC. It translates to CASSFFSGREETQYF.

The J gene is TRBJ1-2, the V gene TRBV19, with TRBD1 matching 7 bases. CDR1 LNHDA and CDR2 SQIVND come from the germline V gene (reference sequence). V trimming: 3 bases; J trimming: 7 bases; junction bases outside the gene matches: 8. The CDR3 is 14 amino acids. CDR3 sequence: CASSMLQGGAGYTF. CDR3 bases: TGTGCCAGTAGTATGTTGCAAGGGGGCGCTGGCTACACCTTC. The full variable domain, with the rest looked up from reference TRBV19 and TRBJ1-2, is DGGITQSPKYLFRKEGQNVTLSCEQNLNHDAMYWYRQDPGQGLRLIYYSQIVNDFQKGDIAEGYSVSREKKESFPLTVTSAQKNPTAFYLCASSMLQGGAGYTFGSGTRLTVV.

The V and J genes are TRBV27 and TRBJ2-7, with 10 bases fitting TRBD1. CDR1 is MNHEY and CDR2 is SMNVEV in the germline V gene (reference sequence). The CDR3 runs to 15 residues. V dropped 6 bases and J dropped 2; count of bases not matched to a gene: 7. In DNA, the CDR3 is TGTGCCAGCAGGCCTGGACAGGGGGGAGCCTACGAGCAGTACTTC. Translating it yields CASRPGQGGAYEQYF.

V is TRBV15 and J is TRBJ2-4; 12 bases are shared with TRBD2. J lost 8 bases, V lost 0 bases, and 5 bases had no gene match. This CDR3 is built from 16 residues. CDR1 and CDR2 from the germline V gene are LNHNV and YYDKDF (reference sequence). CDR3 DNA: TGTGCCACCAGCAGAGATCAACTAGCGGGGGGCGACATTCAGTACTTC. This gives the protein CATSRDQLAGGDIQYF. Using reference TRBV15 and TRBJ2-4 for the parts outside the CDR3, the full variable domain is DAMVIQNPRYQVTQFGKPVTLSCSQTLNHNVMYWYQQKSSQAPKLLFHYYDKDFNNEADTPDNFQSRRPNTSFCFLDIRSPGLGDTAMYLCATSRDQLAGGDIQYFGAGTRLSVL.

The chain links TRBV9 to TRBJ1-3; D not resolved. The CDR3 has 14 residues. CDR1 and CDR2 (germline): SGDLS, YYNGEE. V was clipped by 4 bases and J by 4 bases, with 12 bases between them. For the CDR3, the DNA is TGTGCCAGCAGCCTCCGTTCGGAGGGAAACACCATATATTTT. Residues: CASSLRSEGNTIYF.

The chain has TRBV5-4 and TRBJ2-1, with D possibly matching TRBD1 (5 bases). CDR1 and CDR2 (germline): SGHNT, YYREEE (reference sequence). With 4 bases removed from V and 5 bases from J, the gap between germline ends came to 19 bases. The CDR3 runs to 16 residues. CDR3 in amino acids: CASSHLEDKLNNEQFF. CDR3 sequence (DNA): TGTGCCAGCAGCCACTTAGAGGACAAACTTAACAATGAGCAGTTCTTC.

This chain's CDR3 is CASSPDRGWETQYF. The CDR3 DNA reads as TGTGCCAGCAGCCCCGACAGGGGTTGGGAGACCCAGTACTTC. The rearrangement uses TRBV7-3 and TRBJ2-5, with 8 bases aligning to TRBD1. The CDR3 contains 14 residues. CDR1 and CDR2 (germline): SGHTA, FQGTGA. V shed 5 bases, J shed 5 bases, and the junction held 7 bases outside the gene matches.